The 8 T cell receptor beta chains given below trace back to one sample, sequenced in a study of T cells in Graves' hyperthyroidism and ophthalmopathy. TCR beta CDR3 regions were amplified from RNA transcripts. First-round RT-PCR with HTBI primers amplified the TCR CDR3 region. TCRdb re-called the multiplex PCR reads through MiXCR, storing one row per CDR3 protein. This table has hundreds of thousands of distinct CDR3 sequences, roughly 15% appearing once. Input material: blood. Receptor source: a woman aged 45-65 years with Graves' ophthalmopathy.

The chain has TRBV18 and TRBJ2-1; 8 bases agree with TRBD1. The V gene's germline CDR1 is KGHSH and CDR2 LQKENI. This CDR3 has 18 amino acids. Losses at the gene ends were 5 bases for V and 5 bases for J; bases not matched to a gene: 17. CDR3 region: CASSSYPGTGQLNNEQFF. The CDR3 region has the DNA TGTGCCAGCTCATCATACCCGGGGACAGGTCAATTAAACAATGAGCAGTTCTTC. The complete variable domain, with remaining parts taken from reference TRBV18 and TRBJ2-1, reads NAGVMQNPRHLVRRRGQEARLRCSPMKGHSHVYWYRQLPEEGLKFMVYLQKENIIDESGMPKERFSAEFPKEGPSILRIQQVVRGDSAAYFCASSSYPGTGQLNNEQFFGPGTRLTVL.

This clonotype was detected many times. The chain couples TRBV7-9 to TRBJ1-1; weak D call: TRBD1 (5 bases). The CDR3 has 15 residues. Trimming left V 5 bases short and J 7 bases short, with 20 bases between. Germline loops: CDR1 SEHNR, CDR2 FQNEAQ (reference sequence). The CDR3 region has the DNA TGTGCCAGCAGCATGCATAGTACGGTGGGGGGTGAAGCTTTCTTT. It codes for CASSMHSTVGGEAFF.

The sample holds many counts of this clonotype. The V gene is TRBV9, the J gene TRBJ1-1, with no clear D. This CDR3 is 14 amino acids long. The ends were cut back, 0 bases at V and 4 bases at J, with 10 bases in the middle. Germline-derived CDR1 and CDR2 are SGDLS and YYNGEE. Here the CDR3 reads CASSVVVGSTEAFF. The CDR3 DNA reads as TGTGCCAGCAGCGTAGTTGTGGGTAGCACTGAAGCTTTCTTT.

This clonotype has ten or more counts. This chain joins TRBV27 and TRBJ2-3, with D possibly TRBD1 on 6 matching bases. Germline V CDR1 and CDR2: MNHEY, SMNVEV (reference sequence). V was pared by 5 bases and J by 2 bases, with 14 bases between. There are 15 residues in the CDR3. The CDR3 spells CASSADSFITDTQYF. As DNA, the CDR3 is TGTGCCAGCAGTGCGGACAGTTTTATCACAGATACGCAGTATTTT.

This chain connects TRBV7-9 to TRBJ2-1; 11 positions agree with TRBD2. V lost 5 bases to trimming and J lost 9 bases; unmatched junction nucleotides: 12. Germline lookup yields CDR1 SEHNR and CDR2 FQNEAQ (reference sequence). CDR3 length: 16 residues. The CDR3 spells CASSQQGLAGTLEQFF. Here the CDR3 DNA reads TGTGCCAGCAGCCAACAAGGACTAGCGGGCACCCTTGAGCAGTTCTTC.

This clonotype has more than one count but fewer than ten. The CDR3 here is CASTPGVTTNYGYTF. CDR3 bases: TGTGCCAGTACCCCCGGGGTTACGACTAACTATGGCTACACCTTC. The J gene is TRBJ1-2, the V gene TRBV19, with no clear D. The germline V gene has CDR1 LNHDA and CDR2 SQIVND (reference sequence). The CDR3 spans 15 residues. The V end was cut by 7 bases, the J end by 0 bases, with 15 bases between.

This clonotype appeared many times. The chain carries TRBV9 and TRBJ2-5; D possibly matches TRBD1 or TRBD2 (5 bases each). Per germline, CDR1 SGDLS and CDR2 YYNGEE. CDR3 length: 14 amino acids. V gave up 4 bases and J gave up 5 bases, with 15 bases separating them. The CDR3 is CASSPIGERETQYF. CDR3 sequence (DNA): TGTGCCAGCAGCCCCATAGGGGAGAGGGAGACCCAGTACTTC.

This clonotype came up many times. The chain carries TRBV30 and TRBJ2-1; D is undetermined. CDR1 and CDR2 from the germline V gene are GTSNPN and SVGIG (reference sequence). With 2 bases removed from V and 4 bases from J, the gap between germline ends came to 12 bases. The CDR3 extends over 14 amino acids. The CDR3 sequence: CAWSNGFSYNEQFF. CDR3 coding DNA: TGTGCCTGGAGTAATGGGTTTTCGTACAATGAGCAGTTCTTC.